This T cell receptor (beta chain) is from a study of cytomegalovirus exposure and HLA in healthy donors. 13 Jbeta primers and 60 Vbeta primers were used for the PCR. Sequencing was performed with immunoSEQ multiplex PCR; in TCRdb, only in-frame clones are kept and a portion is missing. The repertoire holds about 180,000 clones, with 77% as singletons. The CDR3 runs 13 residues. CDR1 is GTSNPN and CDR2 is SVGIG in the germline V gene (reference sequence). V dropped 2 bases and J dropped 2 bases, with 10 bases sitting between them. The chain employs TRBV30 and TRBJ2-7; possibly TRBD1 for D (6 bases). This clonotype was obtained from a man between 18 and 29 years old in good health and CMV-seronegative. Sequencing was performed on PBMCs. The CDR3 reads CAWSWTDPYEQYF. CDR3 DNA sequence: TGTGCCTGGAGTTGGACAGACCCCTACGAGCAGTACTTC.